The TCR beta chain under discussion was sequenced for a study of spatial heterogeneity in lung cancer. Whole-study findings and limits: Ubiquitous expanded tumor TCRs appeared in blood more at resection than follow-up.

TCRdb reanalysed the 5' RACE reads using MiXCR and keeps one entry per CDR3 protein. Of roughly 15,000 distinct CDR3 sequences in the sample, approximately 8.5% were seen once. In the case of this clonotype: The antigen remains unidentified.

Stated time point: sample taken at primary tumor resection. Material for sequencing was whole RNA from tumor, nontumor lung or frozen PBMC, left unsorted. Germline CDR1 is MNHEY and CDR2 is SVGAGI. This CDR3 has 13 residues. Trimming shortened V by 6 bases and J by 1 base, and 9 bases separated the two germline ends. Material: PBMCs, obtained at surgery. This TCR was recovered from a female donor with early-stage non-small cell lung cancer. The V gene is TRBV6-5, the J gene TRBJ1-1, with D possibly TRBD1 on 5 matching bases. In DNA form, the CDR3 reads TGTGCCAGCAGCAGGGAGGGGAACACTGAAGCTTTCTTT. Its protein product is CASSREGNTEAFF.